Listed here are 14 T cell receptor beta chains from one sample, sequenced in a study of blood T cell repertoires in COVID-19. TCRdb's table, derived via immunoSEQ multiplex PCR, lists solely in-frame clones and lacks some. The repertoire includes under 100,000 clones, about nine tenths of them detected once, and around 5% sits in the top ten. Material for sequencing was peripheral blood. Receptors were obtained from a man aged 50-60 years with acute or convalescent COVID-19.

The chain combines TRBV19 with TRBJ1-6; D gene ambiguous. V lost 3 bases, J lost 8 bases, and 5 bases lay in between. This CDR3 has 12 amino acids. Germline V gene data show CDR1 as LNHDA and CDR2 as SQIVND (reference sequence). Here the CDR3 reads CASSIGHSPLHF. The CDR3 DNA reads as TGTGCCAGTAGTATTGGGCATTCACCCCTCCACTTT.

The chain is built from TRBV4-1 and TRBJ2-7, with 10 positions matching TRBD2. The CDR3 is 15 residues long. Trimming at V came to 0 bases and at J to 5 bases, leaving 4 bases not matched to a gene. From germline, CDR1 is MGHRA and CDR2 YSYEKL. The CDR3 spells CASSQDLSGRNEQYF. The DNA for the CDR3 is TGCGCCAGCAGCCAAGATCTTAGCGGGAGGAACGAGCAGTACTTC.

The chain carries TRBV29-1 and TRBJ1-2, with 7 bases matching TRBD1. CDR1 and CDR2 (germline): SQVTM, ANQGSEA. This CDR3 region has 14 residues. J lost 2 bases, V lost 6 bases, and 9 bases had no gene match. The CDR3 here is CSVDSSDRNYGYTF. As DNA, the CDR3 is TGCAGCGTGGATTCCTCGGACAGGAACTATGGCTACACCTTC.

The CDR3 DNA sequence: TGTGCCAGTGGACAGAGCAGCTACACTGAAGCTTTCTTT. Translating it yields CASGQSSYTEAFF. The rearrangement joins TRBV19 to TRBJ1-1, with D perhaps TRBD1 (6 bases). The CDR3 contains 13 residues. Deletions cut 8 bases from V and 3 bases from J, with 13 bases between. Germline V gene lookup returns CDR1 LNHDA and CDR2 SQIVND (reference sequence).

The J gene is TRBJ2-1, the V gene TRBV28; tentatively, D is TRBD1 (8 bases). V was shortened by 7 bases and J by 12 bases, with 25 bases between the two germline ends. The CDR3 sequence is 15 residues long. Germline V gene lookup returns CDR1 MDHEN and CDR2 SYDVKM. The CDR3 loop is CASTPTGEGKRGQFF. CDR3 nucleotides: TGTGCCAGCACCCCGACAGGGGAGGGAAAACGAGGGCAGTTCTTC. Looking up the rest from reference TRBV28 and TRBJ2-1 gives the full variable domain: DVKVTQSSRYLVKRTGEKVFLECVQDMDHENMFWYRQDPGLGLRLIYFSYDVKMKEKGDIPEGYSVSREKKERFSLILESASTNQTSMYLCASTPTGEGKRGQFFGPGTRLTVL.

This chain uses TRBV10-3 with TRBJ2-2; 10 nucleotides agree with TRBD1. Germline-derived CDR1 and CDR2 are ENHRY and SYGVKD. The CDR3 spans 17 residues. The V segment lost 4 bases and the J segment 0 bases; nucleotides outside the gene matches: 5. CDR3 DNA: TGTGCCATCAGTGCGACAGGGGGCAACGCGAACACCGGGGAGCTGTTTTTT. It yields the protein CAISATGGNANTGELFF.

This clone was counted once. The chain couples TRBV2 to TRBJ2-1, with a tentative D call TRBD2 (5 bases). The germline V gene encodes CDR1 SNHLY and CDR2 FYNNEI. There are 11 residues in the CDR3. Trimming removed 5 bases at V and 9 bases at J, with 8 bases between. The CDR3 region is CASSLGSEQFF. The DNA of the CDR3 is TGTGCCAGCAGTTTAGGGAGTGAGCAGTTCTTC. The complete variable domain, with remaining parts taken from reference TRBV2 and TRBJ2-1, reads EPEVTQTPSHQVTQMGQEVILRCVPISNHLYFYWYRQILGQKVEFLVSFYNNEISEKSEIFDDQFSVERPDGSNFTLKIRSTKLEDSAMYFCASSLGSEQFFGPGTRLTVL.

The V gene is TRBV6-5, the J gene TRBJ2-1; D is unclear. Germline values: CDR1 MNHEY, CDR2 SVGAGI. The CDR3 covers 13 residues. The V gene lost 6 bases and the J gene lost 1 base, with 7 bases spanning the gap. The CDR3 is CASSPRSYNEQFF. CDR3 DNA sequence: TGTGCCAGCAGCCCCCGGTCCTACAATGAGCAGTTCTTC.

The V gene is TRBV13, the J gene TRBJ2-7; 8 positions agree with TRBD1. This CDR3 spans 14 amino acids. Germline assignment: CDR1 PRHDT and CDR2 FYEKMQ (reference sequence). The ends lost 3 bases at V and 2 bases at J; junction bases unmatched: 3. In nucleotides, the CDR3 is TGTGCCAGCAGCTTCAGGGGGCTAACCTACGAGCAGTACTTC. Its protein product is CASSFRGLTYEQYF.

V is TRBV6-5 and J is TRBJ2-7; TRBD1 is a possible D gene (7 bases). The V end was cut by 6 bases, the J end by 5 bases, with 20 bases between. The CDR3 contains 15 residues. Germline V gene data show CDR1 as MNHEY and CDR2 as SVGAGI. The CDR3 region has the DNA TGTGCCAGCAGCAACACGCGGGACAGTTCGCACGAGCAGTACTTC. This sequence encodes CASSNTRDSSHEQYF.

The J gene is TRBJ1-5, the V gene TRBV2; D call uncertain. Germline V CDR1 and CDR2: SNHLY, FYNNEI. The length of the CDR3 is 14 residues. V lost 2 bases and J 3 bases, leaving 8 bases between the germline ends. The DNA for the CDR3 is TGTGCCAGCAGTGAACGGAGGACCAATCAGCCCCAGCATTTT. It specifies CASSERRTNQPQHF. Drawing the rest from reference TRBV2 and TRBJ1-5, the complete variable domain is EPEVTQTPSHQVTQMGQEVILRCVPISNHLYFYWYRQILGQKVEFLVSFYNNEISEKSEIFDDQFSVERPDGSNFTLKIRSTKLEDSAMYFCASSERRTNQPQHFGDGTRLSIL.

The rearrangement uses TRBV6-6 and TRBJ1-1; D possibly corresponds to TRBD1 (6 bases). The V gene lost 4 bases and the J gene lost 11 bases, with 11 bases spanning the gap. The CDR3 covers 11 residues. Germline CDR1 reads MNHNY; CDR2 reads SVGAGI (reference sequence). The CDR3 DNA sequence: TGTGCCAGCAGTTCAGGGGAACGGGCTTTCTTT. Its translation: CASSSGERAFF.

V is TRBV19 and J is TRBJ1-2, with D perhaps matching TRBD1 (6 bases). CDR1 and CDR2 from the germline V gene are LNHDA and SQIVND (reference sequence). V was cut by 7 bases and J by 2 bases, with 11 bases left in between. This CDR3 is 13 amino acids long. The CDR3 loop is CASTSGENYGYTF. CDR3 DNA: TGTGCCAGTACCTCAGGGGAAAACTATGGCTACACCTTC.

This chain links TRBV3-1 (or the pseudogene TRBV3-2) with TRBJ2-1; weak D call: TRBD2 (5 bases). Deletions cut 0 bases from V and 9 bases from J, with 15 bases between. CDR1 and CDR2 (germline): LGHDT, YNNKEL (reference sequence). The CDR3 is made up of 15 amino acids. CDR3 sequence: CASSQDQKRLGEQFF. For the CDR3, the DNA is TGTGCCAGCAGCCAAGATCAAAAGCGGTTAGGTGAGCAGTTCTTC.